One sample yielded the 8 T cell receptor beta chains listed below, sequenced in a study of blood T cell repertoires in COVID-19 (dated by TCRdb to 2019 to 2021). The method behind the library was the immunoSEQ multiplex PCR assay. TCRdb holds this immuneACCESS table with in-frame rearrangements only. Some clones are missing; in checked studies, unresolved V genes explain under half, and the rest has no known cause. This sample comprises approximately 440,000 clones, about 91% of them detected only once. 10% to 15% of the sample goes to the ten largest clones. The sequencing sample was made of peripheral blood. The receptor set was obtained from a woman aged 45-65 years with COVID-19, enrolled during active disease.

The rearrangement uses TRBV4-2 and TRBJ2-3; D may be TRBD1 (6 bases). This CDR3 is built from 14 residues. The germline V and J ends were trimmed by 1 base and 4 bases, with 9 bases remaining between them. Per the germline V gene, CDR1 is LGHNA and CDR2 is YNFKEQ. DNA of the CDR3: TGTGCCAGCAGCCAAGGGCAGGGGCCAGATACGCAGTATTTT. Protein product: CASSQGQGPDTQYF.

The chain recombines TRBV30 with TRBJ2-3; D possibly corresponds to TRBD2 (5 bases). This CDR3 is 15 amino acids long. V was cut by 0 bases and J by 1 base, with 11 bases left in between. Germline CDR1 and CDR2: GTSNPN and SVGIG (reference sequence). CDR3 amino acids: CAWSVGGQGTDTQYF. As DNA, the CDR3 is TGTGCCTGGAGTGTAGGCGGGCAGGGCACAGATACGCAGTATTTT. Using reference TRBV30 and TRBJ2-3 for the parts outside the CDR3, the full variable domain is SQTIHQWPATLVQPVGSPLSLECTVEGTSNPNLYWYRQAAGRGLQLLFYSVGIGQISSEVPQNLSASRPQDRQFILSSKKLLLSDSGFYLCAWSVGGQGTDTQYFGPGTRLTVL.

V usage is TRBV14 and J usage is TRBJ2-3; D possibly corresponds to TRBD2 (7 bases). This CDR3 region has 12 residues. Trimming removed 4 bases at V and 11 bases at J, with 13 bases between. Germline CDR1 reads SGHDN; CDR2 reads FVKESK. The CDR3 here is CASSPGGREQYF. DNA for the CDR3: TGTGCCAGCAGCCCCGGGGGGCGAGAGCAGTATTTT.

The chain carries TRBV6-5 and TRBJ2-1; 7 bases line up with TRBD2. Trimming took 7 bases from V and 5 from J; bases not matched to a gene: 8. CDR1 is MNHEY, CDR2 SVGAGI, per germline. CDR3 length: 14 residues. CDR3 coding DNA: TGTGCCAGCACCCCGGGACTATTTAACAATGAGCAGTTCTTC. This codes for CASTPGLFNNEQFF.

This chain uses TRBV19 with TRBJ1-1; 8 bases are a match to TRBD1. V lost 10 bases to trimming and J lost 6 bases; unmatched junction nucleotides: 10. CDR3 length: 13 amino acids. The germline CDR1 and CDR2 sequences are LNHDA and SQIVND (reference sequence). The CDR3 nucleotides read TGTGCCACTTCGGGACAGGACCGCCCTGAAGCTTTCTTT. It encodes CATSGQDRPEAFF. The variable domain in full, completed from reference TRBV19 and TRBJ1-1, reads DGGITQSPKYLFRKEGQNVTLSCEQNLNHDAMYWYRQDPGQGLRLIYYSQIVNDFQKGDIAEGYSVSREKKESFPLTVTSAQKNPTAFYLCATSGQDRPEAFFGQGTRLTVV.

The rearrangement links TRBV5-1 to TRBJ1-1; 7 bases are shared with TRBD1. V was pared by 8 bases and J by 1 base, with 5 bases of the junction left unmatched. The CDR3 contains 13 residues. Per the germline V gene, CDR1 is SGHRS and CDR2 is YFSETQ. The CDR3 region is CASTPGGNTEAFF. Here the CDR3 DNA reads TGCGCCAGTACTCCAGGGGGGAACACTGAAGCTTTCTTT.

This sequence joins TRBV30 and TRBJ2-1; D is ambiguous. Germline values: CDR1 GTSNPN, CDR2 SVGIG (reference sequence). This CDR3 region has 12 residues. Trimming pared 2 bases from V and 7 bases from J, leaving 9 bases between. CDR3 protein: CAWSSQANEQFF. DNA for the CDR3: TGTGCCTGGAGTTCCCAAGCAAATGAGCAGTTCTTC.

This sequence joins TRBV10-2 and TRBJ1-2, with 8 positions matching TRBD1. V gave up 4 bases and J gave up 0 bases; unmatched junction bases: 1. Germline lookup yields CDR1 WSHSY and CDR2 SAAADI. This CDR3 is 14 amino acids long. CDR3 DNA: TGCGCCAGCAGTGGGACAGGGCCTAACTATGGCTACACCTTC. This codes for CASSGTGPNYGYTF.